This T cell receptor beta chain was captured by sequencing in a study of shared clonotypes between healthy human individuals. General study findings and limits: Naive subsets, compared against memory subsets, generally had larger estimated richness values.

Regarding this clone: As yet, its antigen is unknown.

The material for each subset, its genomic DNA, was split evenly across several immunoSEQ plates. This table comes from immunoSEQ multiplex PCR, and its TCRdb copy is limited to in-frame clones, with some not included. Among some 2,000,000 clones, under 97% were seen once, and the ten largest hold less than 0.15%. The specimen was naive CD4+ T cells sorted from blood. Subset denoted: CD45RA+ positively selected. This receptor was obtained from a man aged 18 to 30 in good health.

CDR3 nucleotide sequence: TGCAGCGTTCTGTCCGACTCTACGAGGGAGCAGTACTTC. It encodes CSVLSDSTREQYF. The J gene is TRBJ2-7, the V gene TRBV29-1; D gene uncertain. V gave up 5 bases and J gave up 7 bases, with 18 bases separating them. The CDR3 runs to 13 residues. Per germline, CDR1 SQVTM and CDR2 ANQGSEA.